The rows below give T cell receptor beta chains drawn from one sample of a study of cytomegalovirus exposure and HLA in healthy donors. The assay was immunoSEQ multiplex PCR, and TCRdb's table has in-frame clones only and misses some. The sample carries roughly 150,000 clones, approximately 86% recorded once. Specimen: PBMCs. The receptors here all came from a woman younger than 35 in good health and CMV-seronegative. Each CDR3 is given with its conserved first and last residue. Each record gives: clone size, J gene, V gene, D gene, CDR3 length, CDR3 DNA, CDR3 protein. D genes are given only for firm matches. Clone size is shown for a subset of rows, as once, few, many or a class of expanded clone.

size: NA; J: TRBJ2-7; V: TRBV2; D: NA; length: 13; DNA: TGTGCCAGCAACACAGGGACCTCCTACGAGCAGTACTTC; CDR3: CASNTGTSYEQYF
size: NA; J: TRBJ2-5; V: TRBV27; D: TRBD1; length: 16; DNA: TGTGCCAGCAGTCTCTGGGGACAGGGAGGAAGAGAGACCCAGTACTTC; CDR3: CASSLWGQGGRETQYF
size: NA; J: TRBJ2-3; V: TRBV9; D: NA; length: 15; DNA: TGTGCCAGCAGCGTCGAGGGATGGGGCACAGATACGCAGTATTTT; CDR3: CASSVEGWGTDTQYF
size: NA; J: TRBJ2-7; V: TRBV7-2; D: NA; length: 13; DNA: TGTGCCAGCAGCTTATTGAACTACTACGAGCAGTACTTC; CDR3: CASSLLNYYEQYF
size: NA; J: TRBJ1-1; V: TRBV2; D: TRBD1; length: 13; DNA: TGTGCCGTTCGGGACAGACTGAACACTGAAGCTTTCTTT; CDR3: CAVRDRLNTEAFF
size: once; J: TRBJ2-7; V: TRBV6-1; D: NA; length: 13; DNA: TGTGCCAGCACCATCCCCACTACTGGCGAGCAGTACTTC; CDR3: CASTIPTTGEQYF
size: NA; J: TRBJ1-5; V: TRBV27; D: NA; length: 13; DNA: TGTGCCAGTAGGGACTCTCTACATGAGCCCCAGCATTTT; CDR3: CASRDSLHEPQHF
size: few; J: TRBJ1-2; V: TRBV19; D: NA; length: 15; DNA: TGTGCCAGTAGTATGGTGGCAGAAATTAACTATGGCTACACCTTC; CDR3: CASSMVAEINYGYTF
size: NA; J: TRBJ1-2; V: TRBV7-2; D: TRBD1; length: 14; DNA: TGTGCCAGCAGCCAGAGACAGGGGAGCTATGGCTACACCTTC; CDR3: CASSQRQGSYGYTF
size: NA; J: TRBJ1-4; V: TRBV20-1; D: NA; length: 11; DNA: TGCAGTGCCTGGGGGGATGAAAAACTGTTTTTT; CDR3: CSAWGDEKLFF
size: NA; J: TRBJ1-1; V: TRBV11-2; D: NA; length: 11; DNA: TGTGCCAGCAGCTTAGATAATGAAGCTTTCTTT; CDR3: CASSLDNEAFF
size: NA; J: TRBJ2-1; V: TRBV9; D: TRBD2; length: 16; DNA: TGTGCCAGCAGCACCCGACTAGCGGGGCTACGTAATGAGCAGTTCTTC; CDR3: CASSTRLAGLRNEQFF
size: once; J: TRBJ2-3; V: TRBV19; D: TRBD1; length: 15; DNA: TGTGCCAGTAACGATGGGACAGGGGGCACAGATACGCAGTATTTT; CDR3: CASNDGTGGTDTQYF
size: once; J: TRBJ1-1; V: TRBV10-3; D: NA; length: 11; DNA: TGTGCCATTAGGGGGAACACTGAAGCTTTCTTT; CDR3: CAIRGNTEAFF
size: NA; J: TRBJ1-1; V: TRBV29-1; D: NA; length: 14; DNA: TGCAGCGTCGAACCCCTGGTGTCGGGGTTTGAAGCTTTCTTT; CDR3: CSVEPLVSGFEAFF